The text below deals with one TCR beta chain. This clone came up once. What antigen it recognizes has not been identified. The input lacks base qualities; no much larger clone sits a single base away. Another Seattle source contributed samples from volunteer blood donors who had recovered from COVID-19. Collaborating institutions collected whole blood in K2EDTA tubes following their own protocols. For TCRbeta analysis, collaborator samples were shipped as frozen whole blood, as isolated PBMCs, or as DNA extracted from either sample type. The immunoSEQ Assay, a bias-controlled multiplex PCR, was used to amplify TCRbeta CDR3 regions from genomic DNA. The paper's data handling went like this. The number of nucleated cells in each sample was estimated by amplification of reference gene primers within the assay. Sequence reads were collapsed and filtered to measure the absolute abundance of every unique TCRbeta CDR3 rearrangement. For each sample, productive Simpson clonality was calculated as the square root of Simpson's diversity index over productive rearrangements. TCRdb limited this immuneACCESS table to in-frame rearrangements with V and J called. A share of clones is missing; checked studies link under half to unresolved V genes, and the rest is unexplained. The V and J calls and clone size come from that table; D and trimming were worked out from the DNA. The sample table records about 240,000 clones; roughly nine tenths of these occur just once. 7.2% of the sample rests with the top ten.

Deletion took 3 bases off V and 8 bases off J, with a span of 4 bases between the germline ends. The CDR3 covers 11 residues, taking in both the cysteine and the phenylalanine. Only the CDR3 DNA is retained, 33 bases long and in frame from the first base. According to the germline V gene, CDR1 reads MDHEN and CDR2 reads SYDVKM. These data are taken from a study of blood T cell repertoires in COVID-19 (dated by TCRdb to the early 2020s). Concerning the study at large: Samples from collaborators originated in the United States, Italy and Spain and spanned both the acute and convalescent phases of COVID-19. The material from the prospective study consisted of cDNA or gDNA derived from T cells, B-cell-depleted T cells, or PBMCs. The dataset comprised deeply sampled blood TCRbeta repertoires from subjects exposed to, actively infected with, or recovered from COVID-19. A freely available public database, intended as a resource for researchers studying the immune response to SARS-CoV-2, is where the repertoires were released. The samples were drawn from the first 160 participants of the ongoing ImmuneRACE study and from over 950 subjects provided by 6 global collaborators. A de-identified subject ID, COVID-19 status, age in years and sex were almost always included in the sample metadata. HLA class I and class II types, where available, came from metadata supplied by the sample provider rather than from assay-based typing. What the study reported, not specific to this receptor: How much clinical and demographic metadata was included differed by source and by participant, and the metadata was provided uncurated.

The sequence joins TRBV28 to TRBJ1-4; the D gene cannot be resolved reliably. The source of this sequence is a man in his sixties who had recovered from COVID-19. Sequencing was performed on peripheral blood. In nucleotides, the sequence is TGTGCCAGCAGTTTGAGAGAAAAACTGTTTTTT. Translated, it reads CASSLREKLFF.